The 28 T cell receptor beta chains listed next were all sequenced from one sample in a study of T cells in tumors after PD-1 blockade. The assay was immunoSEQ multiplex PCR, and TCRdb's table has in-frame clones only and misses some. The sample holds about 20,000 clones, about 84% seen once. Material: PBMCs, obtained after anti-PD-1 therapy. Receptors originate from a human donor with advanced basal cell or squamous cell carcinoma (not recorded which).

The CDR3 DNA reads as TGTGCCAGCTCCCCCGCATCCACTAGCGGGGAGGAGCAGTACTTC. This gives the protein CASSPASTSGEEQYF. The V gene is TRBV13, the J gene TRBJ2-7; 10 positions agree with TRBD2. CDR1 PRHDT and CDR2 FYEKMQ come from the germline V gene (reference sequence). V lost 8 bases, J lost 7 bases, and 14 bases stayed unmatched. CDR3 length: 15 residues.

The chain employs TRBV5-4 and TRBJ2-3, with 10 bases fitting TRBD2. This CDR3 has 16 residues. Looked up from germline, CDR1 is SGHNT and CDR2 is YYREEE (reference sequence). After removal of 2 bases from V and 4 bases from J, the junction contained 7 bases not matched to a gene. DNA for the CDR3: TGTGCCAGCAGCTTAGTAGCGGGAGGCTTGGCAGATACGCAGTATTTT. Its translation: CASSLVAGGLADTQYF.

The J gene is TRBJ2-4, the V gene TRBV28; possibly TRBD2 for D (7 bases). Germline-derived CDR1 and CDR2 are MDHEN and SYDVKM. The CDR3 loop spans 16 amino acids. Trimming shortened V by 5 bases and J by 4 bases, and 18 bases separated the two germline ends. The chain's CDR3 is CASSTQGGLGKNIQYF. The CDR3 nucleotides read TGTGCCAGCAGTACACAGGGAGGGTTGGGGAAAAACATTCAGTACTTC.

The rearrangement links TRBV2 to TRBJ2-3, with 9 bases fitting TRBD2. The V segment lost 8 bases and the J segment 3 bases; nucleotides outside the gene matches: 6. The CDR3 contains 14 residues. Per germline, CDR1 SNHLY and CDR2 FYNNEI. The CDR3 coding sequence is TGTGCCAGCTGCGGGGGGGCCTTAACAGATACGCAGTATTTT. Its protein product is CASCGGALTDTQYF. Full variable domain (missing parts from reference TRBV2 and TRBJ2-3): EPEVTQTPSHQVTQMGQEVILRCVPISNHLYFYWYRQILGQKVEFLVSFYNNEISEKSEIFDDQFSVERPDGSNFTLKIRSTKLEDSAMYFCASCGGALTDTQYFGPGTRLTVL.

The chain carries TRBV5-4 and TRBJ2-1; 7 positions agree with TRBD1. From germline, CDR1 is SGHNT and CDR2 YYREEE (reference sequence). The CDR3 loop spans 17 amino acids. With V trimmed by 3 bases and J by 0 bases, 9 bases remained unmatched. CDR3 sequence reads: CASSYPGTVPSYNEQFF. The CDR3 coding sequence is TGTGCCAGCAGCTACCCCGGGACAGTGCCCTCCTACAATGAGCAGTTCTTC.

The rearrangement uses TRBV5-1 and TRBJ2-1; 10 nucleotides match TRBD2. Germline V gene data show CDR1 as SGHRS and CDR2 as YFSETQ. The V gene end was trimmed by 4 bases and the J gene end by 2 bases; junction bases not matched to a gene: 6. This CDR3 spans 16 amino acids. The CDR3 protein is CASSPTSGKAYNEQFF. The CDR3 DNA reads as TGCGCCAGCAGCCCCACTAGCGGGAAAGCCTACAATGAGCAGTTCTTC.

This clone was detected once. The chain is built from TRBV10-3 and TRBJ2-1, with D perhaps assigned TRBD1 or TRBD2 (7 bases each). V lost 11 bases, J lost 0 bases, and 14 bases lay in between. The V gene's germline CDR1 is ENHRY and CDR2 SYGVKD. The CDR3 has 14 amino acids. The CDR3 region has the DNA TGTGCCGTCCGGGGGGACAGCTCCTACAATGAGCAGTTCTTC. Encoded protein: CAVRGDSSYNEQFF.

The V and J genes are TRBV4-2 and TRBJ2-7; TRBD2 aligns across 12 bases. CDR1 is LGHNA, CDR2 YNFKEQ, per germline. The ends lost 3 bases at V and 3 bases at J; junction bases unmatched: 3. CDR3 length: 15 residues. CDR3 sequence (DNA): TGTGCCAGCAGCCACGGACTAGCGGGAAGCTACGAGCAGTACTTC. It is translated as CASSHGLAGSYEQYF.

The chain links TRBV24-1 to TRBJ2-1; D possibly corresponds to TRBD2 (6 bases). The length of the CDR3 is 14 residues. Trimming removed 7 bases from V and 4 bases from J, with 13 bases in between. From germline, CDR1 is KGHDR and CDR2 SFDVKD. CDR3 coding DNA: TGTGCCACCAGCCTAATAGCGGCTTACAATGAGCAGTTCTTC. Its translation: CATSLIAAYNEQFF.

The chain's CDR3 is CSVVGSSYNEQFF. The CDR3 DNA follows: TGCAGCGTTGTCGGGAGCTCCTACAATGAGCAGTTCTTC. V is TRBV29-1 and J is TRBJ2-1; possible D gene TRBD2, 6 bases. Trimming took 4 bases from V and 0 from J, leaving 7 bases between them. CDR3 length: 13 amino acids. In germline, CDR1 is SQVTM, CDR2 ANQGSEA.

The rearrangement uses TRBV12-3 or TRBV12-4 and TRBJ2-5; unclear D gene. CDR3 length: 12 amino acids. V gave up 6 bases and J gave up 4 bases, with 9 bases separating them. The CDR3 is CASSSILETQYF. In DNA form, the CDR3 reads TGTGCCAGCAGCTCCATATTAGAGACCCAGTACTTC.

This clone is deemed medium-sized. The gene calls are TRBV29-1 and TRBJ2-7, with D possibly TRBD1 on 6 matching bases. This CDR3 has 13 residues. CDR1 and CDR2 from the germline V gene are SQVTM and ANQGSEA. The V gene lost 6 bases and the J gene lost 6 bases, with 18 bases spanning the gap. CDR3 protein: CSVAGARGLEQYF. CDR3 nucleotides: TGCAGCGTCGCAGGGGCTAGGGGCCTCGAGCAGTACTTC.

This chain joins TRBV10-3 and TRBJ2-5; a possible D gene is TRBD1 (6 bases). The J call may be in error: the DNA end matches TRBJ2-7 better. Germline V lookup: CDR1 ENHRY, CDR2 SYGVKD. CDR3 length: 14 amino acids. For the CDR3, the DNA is TGTGCCATCAGTGAGTCTGGACAGCCCTACGAGCAGTACTTC. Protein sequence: CAISESGQPYEQYF.

The CDR3 here is CASSRRDRAYNEQFF. In nucleotides, the CDR3 is TGCGCCAGCAGTAGACGGGACAGAGCCTACAATGAGCAGTTCTTC. The chain carries TRBV23-1 and TRBJ2-1; the match to TRBD1 covers 7 bases. TRBV23-1 carries the ORF label, with uncertain function. This CDR3 is 15 amino acids long. The ends lost 5 bases at V and 2 bases at J; junction bases unmatched: 6.

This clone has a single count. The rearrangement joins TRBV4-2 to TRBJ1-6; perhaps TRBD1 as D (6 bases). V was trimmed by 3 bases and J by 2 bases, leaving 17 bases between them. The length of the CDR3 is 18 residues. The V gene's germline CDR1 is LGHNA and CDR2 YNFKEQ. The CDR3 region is CASSQLWQGNPYNSPLHF. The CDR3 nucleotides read TGTGCCAGCAGCCAGCTATGGCAGGGGAATCCCTATAATTCACCCCTCCACTTT.

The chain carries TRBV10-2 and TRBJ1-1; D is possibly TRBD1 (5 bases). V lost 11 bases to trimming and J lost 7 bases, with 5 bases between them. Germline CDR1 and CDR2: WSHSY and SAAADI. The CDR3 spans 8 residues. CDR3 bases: TGCGCCCAGGGTGAAGCTTTCTTT. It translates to CAQGEAFF.

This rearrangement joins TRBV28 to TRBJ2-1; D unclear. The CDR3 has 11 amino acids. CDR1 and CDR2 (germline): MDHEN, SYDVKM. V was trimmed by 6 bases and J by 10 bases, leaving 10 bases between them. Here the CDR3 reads CASSWATEQFF. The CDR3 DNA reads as TGTGCCAGCAGCTGGGCCACCGAGCAGTTCTTC.

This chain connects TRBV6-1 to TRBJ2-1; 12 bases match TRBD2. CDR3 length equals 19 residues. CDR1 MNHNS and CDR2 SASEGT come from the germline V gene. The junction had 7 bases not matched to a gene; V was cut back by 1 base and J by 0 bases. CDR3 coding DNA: TGTGCCAGCAGTGAAGTAGGTCTAGCGGGAGGGAGCTCCTACAATGAGCAGTTCTTC. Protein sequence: CASSEVGLAGGSSYNEQFF.

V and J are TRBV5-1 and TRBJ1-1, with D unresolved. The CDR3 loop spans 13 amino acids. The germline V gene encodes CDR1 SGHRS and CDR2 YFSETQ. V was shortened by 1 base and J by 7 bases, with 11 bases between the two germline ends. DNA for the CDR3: TGCGCCAGCAGCTTGCCTGACTCAATTGAAGCTTTCTTT. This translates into CASSLPDSIEAFF.

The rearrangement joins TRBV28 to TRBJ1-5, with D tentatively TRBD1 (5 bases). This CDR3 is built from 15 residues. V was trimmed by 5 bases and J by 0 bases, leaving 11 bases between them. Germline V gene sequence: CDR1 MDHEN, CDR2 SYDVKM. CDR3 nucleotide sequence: TGTGCCAGCAGTCCTGACAGTTATAGCAATCAGCCCCAGCATTTT. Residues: CASSPDSYSNQPQHF.

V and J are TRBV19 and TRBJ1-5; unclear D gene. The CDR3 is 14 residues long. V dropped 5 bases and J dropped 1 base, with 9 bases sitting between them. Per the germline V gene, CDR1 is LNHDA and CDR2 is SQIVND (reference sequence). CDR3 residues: CASSLTRSNQPQHF. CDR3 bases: TGTGCCAGTAGTTTGACACGGAGCAATCAGCCCCAGCATTTT.

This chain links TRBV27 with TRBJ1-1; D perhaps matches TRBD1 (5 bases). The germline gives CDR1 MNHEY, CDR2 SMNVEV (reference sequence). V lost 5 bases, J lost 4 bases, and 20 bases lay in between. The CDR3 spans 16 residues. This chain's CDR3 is CASSPHEGRLGTEAFF. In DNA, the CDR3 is TGTGCCAGCAGTCCCCATGAGGGGCGCCTGGGCACTGAAGCTTTCTTT.

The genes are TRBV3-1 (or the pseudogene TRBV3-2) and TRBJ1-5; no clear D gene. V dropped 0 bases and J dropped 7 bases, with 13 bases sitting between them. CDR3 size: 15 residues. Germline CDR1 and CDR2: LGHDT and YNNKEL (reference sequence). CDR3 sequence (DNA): TGTGCCAGCAGCCAAGATCTCGGGGAGGGCCAGCCCCAGCATTTT. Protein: CASSQDLGEGQPQHF.

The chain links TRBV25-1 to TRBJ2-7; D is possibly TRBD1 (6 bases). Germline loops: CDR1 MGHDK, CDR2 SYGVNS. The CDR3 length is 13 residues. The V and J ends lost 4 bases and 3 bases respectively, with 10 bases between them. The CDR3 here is CASSAQGFYEQYF. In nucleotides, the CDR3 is TGTGCCAGCAGTGCACAGGGATTCTACGAGCAGTACTTC.

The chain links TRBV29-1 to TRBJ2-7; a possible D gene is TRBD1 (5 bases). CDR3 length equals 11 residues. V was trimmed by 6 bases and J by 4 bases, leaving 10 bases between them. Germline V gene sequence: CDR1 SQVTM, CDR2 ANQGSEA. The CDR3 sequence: CSVGTGYEQYF. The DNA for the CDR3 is TGCAGCGTCGGTACAGGATACGAGCAGTACTTC.

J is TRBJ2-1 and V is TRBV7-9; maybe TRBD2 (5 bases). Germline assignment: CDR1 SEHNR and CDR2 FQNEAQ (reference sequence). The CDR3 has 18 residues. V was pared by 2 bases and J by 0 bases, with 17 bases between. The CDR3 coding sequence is TGTGCCAGCAGCTTACCCTTGATAGCGCAGAGCTCCTACAATGAGCAGTTCTTC. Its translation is CASSLPLIAQSSYNEQFF.

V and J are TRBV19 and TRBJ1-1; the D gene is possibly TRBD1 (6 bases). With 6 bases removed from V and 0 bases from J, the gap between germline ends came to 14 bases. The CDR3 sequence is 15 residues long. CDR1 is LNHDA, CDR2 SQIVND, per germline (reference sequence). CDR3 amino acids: CASRGAGIMNTEAFF. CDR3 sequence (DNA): TGTGCCAGTAGGGGGGCGGGGATCATGAACACTGAAGCTTTCTTT.

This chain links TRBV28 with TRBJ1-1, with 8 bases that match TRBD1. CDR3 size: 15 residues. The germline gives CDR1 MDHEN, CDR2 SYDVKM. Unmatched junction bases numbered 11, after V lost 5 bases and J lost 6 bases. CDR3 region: CASSPWGRGLAEAFF. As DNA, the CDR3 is TGTGCCAGCAGTCCCTGGGGCAGGGGGCTGGCTGAAGCTTTCTTT.